This T cell receptor beta chain was retrieved from a study of blood T cell repertoires in COVID-19. Study context: The analysed material was cDNA or gDNA that came from T cells, B-cell-depleted T cells, or PBMCs.

In the study's own analysis: Nucleated cell counts were estimated from reference gene primer amplification. Sequencing used immunoSEQ multiplex PCR; TCRdb keeps in-frame clones, though not all of them. The V and J calls and clone size were taken over from that table, and D and trimming were inferred from the DNA. The data contain roughly 200,000 clones, around 87% of them seen just once; the ten biggest clones take up 10% to 13%. With 4 bases removed from V and 4 bases from J, the gap between germline ends came to 14 bases. This CDR3 is built from 15 residues. The germline V gene has CDR1 MDHEN and CDR2 SYDVKM.

The sequence came from a woman between 45 and 60 years old with COVID-19, enrolled during active disease. The genes are TRBV28 and TRBJ2-1; the D gene is possibly TRBD1 (6 bases). Sequencing was performed on peripheral blood. The CDR3 nucleotides read TGTGCCAGCAGTTCAGGGGACGGGGTGTACAATGAGCAGTTCTTC. The encoded protein is CASSSGDGVYNEQFF. The full variable domain, its missing parts supplied by reference TRBV28 and TRBJ2-1, is DVKVTQSSRYLVKRTGEKVFLECVQDMDHENMFWYRQDPGLGLRLIYFSYDVKMKEKGDIPEGYSVSREKKERFSLILESASTNQTSMYLCASSSGDGVYNEQFFGPGTRLTVL.